Presented here are 22 T cell receptor beta chains from one specimen sequenced in a study of T cell repertoires in cytomegalovirus infection (dated by TCRdb to the late 2010s). TCRdb names Illumina HiSeq 1500 as the instrument used. The public reads were reanalyzed by TCRdb: fastp trimming at Q25, MiXCR alignment, in-frame beta chains only. Here each entry gathers all rows of one CDR3 protein and keeps the most common genes and DNA. In all, the sample holds around 330,000 distinct CDR3 sequences, and 15% to 20% of those were seen once. 12% of the sample is taken by the ten largest. Sequenced sample: PBMCs. These receptors all come from a human donor in good health (CMV status not recorded). Some clones in this sample may be carry-over from other donors' samples.

Many counts were recorded for this clonotype. J is TRBJ2-3 and V is TRBV7-2, with D perhaps matching TRBD1 or TRBD2 (6 bases each). The V end lost 5 bases, the J end lost 6 bases, and 18 bases lay between the germline ends. The CDR3 has 15 amino acids. Germline CDR1 and CDR2: SGHTA and FQGNSA. The CDR3 loop is CASSSALGGADTQYF. The CDR3 nucleotides are TGTGCCAGCAGCAGCGCGCTCGGGGGCGCCGATACGCAGTATTTT.

The sample holds many counts of this clonotype. The chain combines TRBV7-9 with TRBJ2-1; D is unclear. Germline-derived CDR1 and CDR2 are SEHNR and FQNEAQ (reference sequence). The CDR3 is 15 amino acids. V lost 5 bases and J lost 0, with 11 bases in between. The CDR3 DNA is TGTGCCAGCAGCACGACCCCGAGCTCCTACAATGAGCAGTTCTTC. Residues: CASSTTPSSYNEQFF. Full variable domain (missing parts from reference TRBV7-9 and TRBJ2-1): DTGVSQNPRHKITKRGQNVTFRCDPISEHNRLYWYRQTLGQGPEFLTYFQNEAQLEKSRLLSDRFSAERPKGSFSTLEIQRTEQGDSAMYLCASSTTPSSYNEQFFGPGTRLTVL.

J is TRBJ1-6 and V is TRBV20-1; TRBD1 matches 9 bases. Germline CDR1 DFQATT, CDR2 SNEGSKA (reference sequence). This CDR3 is 14 amino acids long. J was trimmed by 10 bases and V by 5 bases; bases with no gene match: 9. Here the CDR3 reads CSAGLGQGNSPLHF. The CDR3 DNA follows: TGCAGTGCTGGACTAGGACAGGGGAACTCACCCCTCCACTTT.

The chain has TRBV7-2 and TRBJ2-6; D is undetermined. The V and J ends lost 3 bases and 0 bases respectively, with 6 bases between them. The CDR3 contains 15 residues. Germline lookup yields CDR1 SGHTA and CDR2 FQGNSA. The DNA for the CDR3 is TGTGCCAGCAGCTTCCAGTTCTCTGGGGCCAACGTCCTGACTTTC. Translated, it gives CASSFQFSGANVLTF.

The rearrangement joins TRBV7-9 to TRBJ2-7; D ambiguous. In germline, CDR1 is SEHNR, CDR2 FQNEAQ (reference sequence). Trimming cost V 5 bases and J 3 bases, with 14 bases left between them. The CDR3 is made up of 14 amino acids. CDR3 amino acids: CASSPSRADYEQYF. The CDR3 nucleotides read TGTGCCAGCAGCCCCAGTCGAGCAGACTACGAGCAGTACTTC.

This clonotype was detected a few times. The V call is TRBV4-2, the J call TRBJ2-3, with 7 bases matching TRBD2. Germline trimming cut 1 base from V and 1 base from J; bases unmatched to any gene: 5. The CDR3 length is 16 residues. Germline V gene data show CDR1 as LGHNA and CDR2 as YNFKEQ. This CDR3 is CASSQVSSGGTDTQYF. The CDR3 nucleotides are TGTGCCAGCAGCCAAGTCTCGAGCGGGGGCACAGATACGCAGTATTTT.

This chain connects TRBV11-2 to TRBJ1-3, with D unclear. Germline loops: CDR1 SGHAT, CDR2 FQNNGV. This CDR3 spans 12 amino acids. Deletions cut 4 bases from V and 4 bases from J, with 5 bases between. The CDR3 coding sequence is TGTGCCAGCAGCTACGAAGGAAACACCATATATTTT. Translation: CASSYEGNTIYF.

This clonotype turned up a few times. The CDR3 sequence: CASTGTAEETQYF. CDR3 DNA sequence: TGTGCCAGCACCGGGACAGCAGAAGAGACCCAGTACTTC. J is TRBJ2-5 and V is TRBV5-4, with TRBD1 matching 7 bases. The CDR3 has 13 amino acids. The germline gives CDR1 SGHNT, CDR2 YYREEE (reference sequence). V lost 6 bases and J lost 3; bases outside the gene matches: 5.

This clonotype was observed many times. The chain couples TRBV12-3 or TRBV12-4 to TRBJ2-1, with 7 bases that match TRBD2. This CDR3 has 15 amino acids. V lost 4 bases and J lost 4; bases outside the gene matches: 7. Here the CDR3 reads CASSYRQGGYNEQFF. The CDR3 region has the DNA TGTGCCAGCAGTTATCGGCAGGGAGGGTACAATGAGCAGTTCTTC.

This clonotype was seen at least ten times. The chain couples TRBV7-2 to TRBJ2-1, with D perhaps being TRBD1 or TRBD2 (6 bases each). Germline V lookup: CDR1 SGHTA, CDR2 FQGNSA. With 4 bases removed from V and 6 bases from J, the gap between germline ends came to 19 bases. The CDR3 is 16 amino acids. The CDR3 sequence: CASSSFLYGGGNEQFF. In DNA, the CDR3 is TGTGCCAGCAGCTCGTTCCTATACGGGGGCGGCAATGAGCAGTTCTTC.

This clonotype was picked up a small number of times. V usage is TRBV2 and J usage is TRBJ1-3; 7 positions match TRBD1. V was clipped by 7 bases and J by 0 bases; unmatched bases: 9. The CDR3 contains 16 residues. The germline V gene has CDR1 SNHLY and CDR2 FYNNEI. The CDR3 spells CASTLEGQRSGNTIYF. CDR3 coding DNA: TGTGCCAGCACTCTAGAGGGACAGCGCTCTGGAAACACCATATATTTT.

The chain couples TRBV9 to TRBJ1-2, with D hard to call. CDR3 length equals 17 residues. The germline gives CDR1 SGDLS, CDR2 YYNGEE. Between the trimmed V and J ends, which lost 0 bases and 1 base, there was a span of 16 bases. The CDR3 sequence: CASSVDPATADNYGYTF. DNA of the CDR3: TGTGCCAGCAGCGTAGATCCCGCAACTGCCGATAACTATGGCTACACCTTC.

V gene TRBV2 combines with J gene TRBJ2-1; the D call may be TRBD1 or TRBD2 (5 bases each). The germline V gene has CDR1 SNHLY and CDR2 FYNNEI. The CDR3 runs to 13 residues. The V end was cut by 0 bases, the J end by 10 bases, with 10 bases between. CDR3: CASSEALWGEQFF. CDR3 bases: TGTGCCAGCAGTGAAGCGCTTTGGGGGGAGCAGTTCTTC. Supplemented by reference TRBV2 and TRBJ2-1, the full variable domain reads EPEVTQTPSHQVTQMGQEVILRCVPISNHLYFYWYRQILGQKVEFLVSFYNNEISEKSEIFDDQFSVERPDGSNFTLKIRSTKLEDSAMYFCASSEALWGEQFFGPGTRLTVL.

The genes are TRBV12-3 or TRBV12-4 and TRBJ1-6; possible D gene TRBD1, 6 bases. V lost 5 bases and J 5 bases, leaving 22 bases between the germline ends. There are 18 residues in the CDR3. The CDR3, as DNA: TGTGCCAGCAGTCCGGGACGTTTGGGGGGGCACGATAATTCACCCCTCCACTTT. This translates into CASSPGRLGGHDNSPLHF.

This clonotype was counted at least ten times. The chain combines TRBV7-2 with TRBJ2-4; TRBD1 agrees at 9 bases. Germline-derived CDR1 and CDR2 are SGHTA and FQGNSA. The trim removed 5 bases at V and 7 bases at J, leaving 9 bases unmatched. There are 15 residues in the CDR3. This chain's CDR3 is CASSPGTGWKNIQYF. The CDR3 nucleotides are TGTGCCAGCAGCCCCGGGACAGGGTGGAAGAACATTCAGTACTTC.

This clonotype was seen ten or more times. The V call is TRBV7-6, the J call TRBJ2-5; no reliable D call. Germline V gives CDR1 SGHVS, CDR2 FNYEAQ. V dropped 4 bases and J dropped 1 base, with 13 bases sitting between them. CDR3 size: 15 residues. The CDR3, as DNA: TGTGCCAGCAGCTCAGCCATAGCAGTCCAAGAGACCCAGTACTTC. Protein sequence: CASSSAIAVQETQYF.

This clonotype was seen more than once but under ten times. The CDR3 sequence: CAISEIGQDYGYTF. CDR3 coding DNA: TGTGCCATCAGTGAGATCGGACAGGACTATGGCTACACCTTC. V gene TRBV10-3 combines with J gene TRBJ1-2, with 7 bases matching TRBD1. This CDR3 is built from 14 residues. V gave up 2 bases and J gave up 3 bases; unmatched junction bases: 3. Germline V gene data show CDR1 as ENHRY and CDR2 as SYGVKD.

J is TRBJ2-5 and V is TRBV10-3, with D hard to call. V was trimmed by 1 base and J by 8 bases, leaving 17 bases between them. Per the germline V gene, CDR1 is ENHRY and CDR2 is SYGVKD. This CDR3 comprises 15 residues. This CDR3 reads CAISEWSGVKGTQYF. The CDR3 nucleotides are TGTGCCATCAGTGAGTGGTCAGGAGTTAAGGGTACCCAGTACTTC.

The chain has TRBV5-1 and TRBJ1-1; D not certain. CDR1 and CDR2 from the germline V gene are SGHRS and YFSETQ. The CDR3 totals 13 residues. Trimming shortened V by 2 bases and J by 3 bases, and 8 bases separated the two germline ends. The CDR3 bases are TGCGCCAGCAGCTTCGATCCGGACACTGAAGCTTTCTTT. The encoded protein is CASSFDPDTEAFF.

The CDR3 sequence is CASISDTPNEQFF. In nucleotides, the CDR3 is TGTGCCAGCATCTCGGACACTCCCAATGAGCAGTTCTTC. The chain combines TRBV6-1 with TRBJ2-1; D might be TRBD1 (5 bases). V lost 7 bases and J lost 6, with 13 bases in between. CDR1 is MNHNS and CDR2 is SASEGT in the germline V gene. This CDR3 region has 13 residues.

This clonotype was counted between two and nine times. The chain recombines TRBV7-9 with TRBJ2-7, with TRBD2 matching 8 bases. Per germline, CDR1 SEHNR and CDR2 FQNEAQ (reference sequence). The CDR3 is 12 amino acids. Trimming cost V 4 bases and J 5 bases; bases outside gene matches: 1. The CDR3 is CASSSAGDEQYF. For the CDR3, the DNA is TGTGCCAGCAGCTCAGCGGGGGACGAGCAGTACTTC.

This clonotype has more than one count but fewer than ten. This chain joins TRBV7-9 and TRBJ2-4; tentatively, D is TRBD2 (6 bases). V lost 2 bases, J lost 2 bases, and 13 bases lay in between. Germline lookup yields CDR1 SEHNR and CDR2 FQNEAQ (reference sequence). The CDR3 consists of 16 residues. The CDR3 loop reads CASSLITGATKNIQYF. The CDR3 region has the DNA TGTGCCAGCAGCTTAATCACGGGAGCAACCAAAAACATTCAGTACTTC.